A selection of T cell receptor beta chains follows, all from one sample in a study of metastatic and nonmetastatic thyroid tumors. TCRdb re-called the PCR reads with MiXCR. The table includes 20,000 to 25,000 clones, roughly 21% detected once. Input material: blood. Receptors originate from a female donor with papillary thyroid cancer or a benign thyroid nodule (not recorded which). Some clones in this sample may be carry-over from other donors' samples. Each CDR3 is given with its conserved first and last residue. The D gene is left open where the match is weak. Only part of the rows carry a size: once, few, many, or a class if the clone is expanded.

>few|TRBJ2-5|TRBV12-3/TRBV12-4|.
TGTGCCAGCAGTCAAAACGGACAGAGGGCCGGGGGGACCCAGTACTTC
CASSQNGQRAGGTQYF
>.|TRBJ2-7|TRBV20-1|TRBD1
TGCAGTGCTAGAGACCTAGGACAGGGGGTAAGGGAGCAGTACTTC
CSARDLGQGVREQYF
>few|TRBJ1-4|TRBV27|.
TGTGCCAGCAGTTTATGGGCCGGTGGGGGTGAAAAACTTTTTTTT
CASSLWAGGGEKLFF
>many|TRBJ1-5|TRBV20-1|TRBD1
TGCAGTGCTATCACCTCCGGGACAGGAAATCAGCCCCAGCATTTT
CSAITSGTGNQPQHF
>many|TRBJ2-1|TRBV7-6|TRBD2
TGTGCCAGCAGCTTAGCCCCTTCCGGGACTAGCGGGAGGGCCACGTTCTTC
CASSLAPSGTSGRATFF
>many|TRBJ2-7|TRBV6-2/TRBV6-3|TRBD2
TGTGCCAGCAGTGATTCCGGGACTAGAGAGTTCTACGAGCAGTACTTC
CASSDSGTREFYEQYF
>.|TRBJ1-6|TRBV27|.
TGTGCCAGCGCCCTGGGCGGGAATAATTCACCCCTCCACTTT
CASALGGNNSPLHF
>few|TRBJ1-2|TRBV28|TRBD1
TGTGCCAGCAGCCCAGGGGGCGACTATGGCTACACCTTC
CASSPGGDYGYTF
>.|TRBJ1-1|TRBV11-2|.
TGTGCCAGCAGCCAAGCCGGGACAAACGATAGCGGAGCTTTATTT
CASSQAGTNDSGALF
>many|TRBJ2-5|TRBV27|TRBD1
TGTGCCAGCAGTTGGACAGGGGATCAAGAGACCCAGTACTTC
CASSWTGDQETQYF
>once|TRBJ2-1|TRBV11-1|.
TGTGCCAGCAGCTTAGCGCGTGGGGACTATGAGCAGTTCTTC
CASSLARGDYEQFF
>many|TRBJ2-7|TRBV9|TRBD2
TGTGCCAGCAGCGCGCAAGTGGGTCTAGCGGTAAATCCCTACGAGCAGTACTTC
CASSAQVGLAVNPYEQYF
>many|TRBJ1-6|TRBV4-3|.
TGCGCCAGCAGCCAAGACCGCGCGAGCTCCTATAATTCACCCCTCCACTTT
CASSQDRASSYNSPLHF
>many|TRBJ2-2|TRBV7-2|.
TGTGCCAGCGGGACTGGCGGGCTGAACACCGGGGAGCTGTTTTTT
CASGTGGLNTGELFF
>few|TRBJ1-5|TRBV6-6|TRBD1
TGTGCCAGCAGTTACCGACAGGGGGGCAATCAGCCCCAGCATTTT
CASSYRQGGNQPQHF
>many|TRBJ1-5|TRBV19|.
TGTGCCAGTAGTATCGGCGGATCGGACAATCAGCCCCAGCATTTT
CASSIGGSDNQPQHF
>many|TRBJ2-7|TRBV7-9|TRBD1
TGTGCCAGCAGCCCAGGGGGTTTGGACTCCTACGAGCAGTACTTC
CASSPGGLDSYEQYF
>medium-sized|TRBJ1-1|TRBV12-3/TRBV12-4|.
TGTGCCAGCAGTTTGACGGGGGCCCCTGAAGCTTTCTTT
CASSLTGAPEAFF
>.|TRBJ2-2|TRBV5-1|TRBD2
TGCGCCAGCAGAGGGACTAGCGTACCCGGGGAGCTGTTTTTT
CASRGTSVPGELFF
>many|TRBJ1-3|TRBV18|.
TGTGCCAGCTCTTCCCTCAGGGAAGCCATCTCTGGAAACACCATATATTTT
CASSSLREAISGNTIYF
>many|TRBJ1-1|TRBV28|.
TGTGCCAGCAGTTTCAGGTATGGTAAGGAAAAAGCTTTCTTT
CASSFRYGKEKAFF
>many|TRBJ1-1|TRBV20-1|.
TGCAGTGCTAGAGCTCCCGACAGGAACACTGAAGCTTTCTTT
CSARAPDRNTEAFF
>.|TRBJ1-2|TRBV30|TRBD1
TGTGCCTGGGTTGGGACAGGGAAGTTCGGCTACACCTTC
CAWVGTGKFGYTF
>.|TRBJ1-1|TRBV6-5|.
TGTGCCAGCAGTTACTCGGGTCAGGGATCCACTGAAGCTTTCTTT
CASSYSGQGSTEAFF
>.|TRBJ1-6|TRBV19|TRBD1
TGTGCCAGTAGTACCCGGGACAGGGAATCACCCCTCCACTTT
CASSTRDRESPLHF
>medium-sized|TRBJ2-7|TRBV6-1|.
TGTGCCAGCAGTTCCGCAGGGCCCTACGAGCAGTACTTC
CASSSAGPYEQYF
>.|TRBJ1-6|TRBV4-3|.
TGCGCCAGCAGCCTCGAAACAGGGAATAATTCACCTCTCCACTTT
CASSLETGNNSPLHF
>once|TRBJ1-1|TRBV5-1|.
TGCGCCAGCATCCGAGAGCGTACAGACACTGAAGCTTTCTTT
CASIRERTDTEAFF